This is a list of T cell receptor beta chains from one sample in a study of blood T cell repertoires in COVID-19. TCRdb keeps only in-frame clones here, not all; method: immunoSEQ multiplex PCR. The sample contains 25,000 to 35,000 clones, about 91% of which appear only once. The sample was peripheral blood. The receptors shown here come from a man aged 45-65 years with active COVID-19. Each CDR3 is given with its conserved first and last residue. D genes are given only for firm matches. A clone size is listed for some rows: how often the clone was seen (once, few, many), or a class if it is expanded.

>TRBJ2-3|16|.|.|TRBV6-1
CASSEARGLRAGTQYF
TGTGCCAGCAGTGAAGCTCGCGGACTCCGAGCGGGTACGCAGTATTTT
>TRBJ1-4|14|.|TRBD1|TRBV6-5
CASRRQGFNEKLFF
TGTGCCAGCAGAAGACAGGGCTTTAATGAAAAACTGTTTTTT
>TRBJ1-1|14|once|.|TRBV14
CASSQDGGNTEAFF
TGTGCCAGCAGCCAAGATGGCGGGAACACTGAAGCTTTCTTT
>TRBJ2-2|14|.|.|TRBV6-4
CASSGRENTGELFF
TGTGCCAGCAGCGGCCGGGAAAACACCGGGGAGCTGTTTTTT
>TRBJ2-5|13|.|.|TRBV10-3
CAISQANQETQYF
TGTGCCATCTCCCAGGCGAATCAAGAGACCCAGTACTTC
>TRBJ1-1|12|.|TRBD1|TRBV6-5
CASSRQGAEAFF
TGTGCCAGCAGTCGGCAGGGGGCTGAAGCTTTCTTT
>TRBJ2-3|14|.|.|TRBV19
CASRVLHPSDTQYF
TGTGCCAGTAGAGTCTTACACCCTAGCGATACGCAGTATTTT
>TRBJ2-1|15|.|.|TRBV2
CASSDRTRGVKEQFF
TGTGCCAGCAGTGACCGGACTAGGGGGGTGAAGGAGCAGTTCTTC
>TRBJ1-5|13|.|.|TRBV20-1
CSASWSHGQPQHF
TGCAGTGCTAGTTGGAGTCACGGGCAGCCCCAGCATTTT
>TRBJ1-4|16|.|TRBD1|TRBV5-4
CASSLGTGTTNEKLFF
TGTGCCAGCAGCTTGGGGACAGGTACAACTAATGAAAAACTGTTTTTT
>TRBJ1-5|14|.|TRBD1|TRBV6-6
CASGSTGADQPQHF
TGTGCCAGCGGATCAACAGGGGCTGATCAGCCCCAGCATTTT
>TRBJ2-5|16|.|TRBD2|TRBV10-1
CASSDRASGRGETQYF
TGCGCCAGCAGTGATCGGGCTAGCGGGAGGGGAGAGACCCAGTACTTC
>TRBJ2-7|14|.|.|TRBV28
CASSFGPTPREQYF
TGTGCCAGCAGTTTCGGTCCGACGCCGCGGGAGCAGTACTTC
>TRBJ2-1|16|.|TRBD2|TRBV24-1
CATSDFGPKRGFEQFF
TGTGCCACCAGTGATTTTGGTCCCAAGCGGGGGTTTGAGCAGTTCTTC
>TRBJ2-1|13|.|.|TRBV5-1
CASSRPENNEQFF
TGCGCCAGCAGCCGCCCAGAAAACAATGAGCAGTTCTTC
>TRBJ2-1|11|.|.|TRBV6-5
CATGGYNEQFF
TGTGCAACCGGCGGGTACAATGAGCAGTTCTTC
>TRBJ2-7|13|once|.|TRBV12-3/TRBV12-4
CASRDSRTYEQYF
TGTGCCAGCAGGGACTCCCGGACCTACGAGCAGTACTTC
>TRBJ2-3|13|.|.|TRBV29-1
CSVALASMDTQYF
TGCAGCGTTGCACTAGCTAGTATGGATACGCAGTATTTT
>TRBJ2-1|15|.|TRBD1|TRBV27
CASSSSRQGSGEQFF
TGTGCCAGCAGTTCCTCGCGACAGGGGTCGGGTGAGCAGTTCTTC
>TRBJ2-1|15|.|.|TRBV3-1/TRBV3-2
CASSQGGPAYNEQFF
TGTGCCAGCAGCCAAGGTGGGCCAGCCTACAATGAGCAGTTCTTC
>TRBJ2-7|13|.|.|TRBV6-2/TRBV6-3
CASSSSRPPEQYF
TGTGCCAGCAGCTCCTCGAGGCCACCCGAGCAGTACTTC
>TRBJ2-3|16|.|TRBD2|TRBV9
CASSGEAGGPTDTQYF
TGTGCCAGCAGCGGCGAAGCGGGGGGGCCAACAGATACGCAGTATTTT
>TRBJ2-7|14|.|TRBD1|TRBV19
CASSITGGEGVQYF
TGTGCCAGTAGTATTACAGGGGGCGAGGGTGTGCAGTACTTC
>TRBJ2-5|16|.|TRBD2|TRBV6-2/TRBV6-3
CASSYSTSGVEETQYF
TGTGCCAGCAGTTACTCGACTAGCGGGGTGGAAGAGACCCAGTACTTC
>TRBJ2-5|14|.|TRBD2|TRBV18
CASSSAGGEETQYF
TGTGCCAGCTCCTCAGCGGGGGGAGAAGAGACCCAGTACTTC
>TRBJ1-1|16|.|TRBD1|TRBV18
CASSPNPTGMNTEAFF
TGTGCCAGCTCACCAAATCCGACAGGGATGAACACTGAAGCTTTCTTT
>TRBJ2-5|11|.|.|TRBV20-1
CSARRKETQYF
TGCAGTGCTAGGCGGAAGGAGACCCAGTACTTC
>TRBJ1-1|14|.|.|TRBV5-1
CASSVQGPNTEAFF
TGCGCCAGCAGCGTACAGGGCCCGAACACTGAAGCTTTCTTT
>TRBJ2-2|15|.|TRBD2|TRBV5-1
CASSLVAGDAGELFF
TGCGCCAGCAGCTTGGTAGCGGGAGATGCCGGGGAGCTGTTTTTT
>TRBJ1-1|14|.|.|TRBV6-1
CASSDRAMNTEAFF
TGTGCCAGCAGTGACAGGGCTATGAACACTGAAGCTTTCTTT
>TRBJ2-7|15|.|.|TRBV23-1
CASSQSGTGQREQYF
TGCGCCAGCAGTCAATCAGGGACCGGACAGCGGGAGCAGTACTTC
>TRBJ2-5|12|.|.|TRBV6-1
CASSESRETQYF
TGTGCCAGCAGTGAGTCTCGAGAGACCCAGTACTTC
>TRBJ1-2|12|.|.|TRBV19
CASRNRVYGYTF
TGTGCCAGTAGAAACAGGGTCTATGGCTACACCTTC
>TRBJ2-3|16|once|TRBD2|TRBV27
CASSVLAGGGTDTQYF
TGTGCCAGCAGTGTACTAGCGGGGGGCGGCACAGATACGCAGTATTTT
>TRBJ1-2|16|.|TRBD1|TRBV4-1
CASSQDGTGSLYGYTF
TGCGCCAGCAGCCAAGATGGGACAGGGAGTCTCTATGGCTACACCTTC